This entry concerns a single T cell receptor (beta chain). Antigen: not known. Profiled with immunoSEQ multiplex PCR; TCRdb holds only in-frame clones, not every one. The sample shows about 83,000 clones, roughly 90% of them seen only once. Germline V lookup: CDR1 SSHAT, CDR2 FNYEAQ (reference sequence). This CDR3 contains 15 residues. V lost 1 base, J lost 7 bases, and 14 bases lay in between. This sample is part of a study of T cell responses to AZD1222 COVID-19 vaccine. Whole-study results and caveats: Across the whole spike, CD4 TCRs peaked at regions 160-218 and 743-854. It was only after the peak T cell response that any repertoires were sampled. White British people made up most donors, females outnumbered males, and clonal diversity was possibly underestimated. Nearly half of the spike-specific TCRs reportedly recognize variant regions that carry no mutations.

This sequence originates from an adult in good health. The V and J genes are TRBV7-7 and TRBJ1-3; no definite D call. The sequencing here drew on peripheral blood, taken on day 0 of MenACWY control vaccination. CDR3 loop: CASSLDRTTGNTIYF. DNA for the CDR3: TGTGCCAGCAGCTTAGACAGAACCACCGGGAACACCATATATTTT.